This T cell receptor (beta chain) was found in a study of blood T cell repertoires in COVID-19 (dated by TCRdb to the early 2020s). Looking at the study overall: The collaborator samples originated in the United States, Italy and Spain and spanned the acute and convalescent phases of COVID-19. Deeply sampled blood TCRbeta repertoires from subjects exposed to, actively infected with, or recovered from COVID-19 were included in the dataset. The prospective study material was composed of cDNA or gDNA derived from T cells, B-cell-depleted T cells, or PBMCs. A freely available public database, intended as a resource for researchers studying the immune response to SARS-CoV-2, is where the repertoires were released. A de-identified subject ID, COVID-19 status, age in years and sex were almost always included in the sample metadata. The samples were drawn from two sources: the first 160 participants of the ongoing ImmuneRACE study, and fewer than 1,500 subjects contributed by 6 global collaborators. HLA class I and class II types, where available, came from metadata supplied by the sample provider rather than from assay-based typing.

Sequences SGHRS (CDR1) and YFSETQ (CDR2) are obtained from the germline V gene. Including cysteine and phenylalanine, the CDR3 has 13 amino acids. Here the CDR3 DNA is all that survives: 39 bases in frame from base 1. V was cut back by 0 bases and J by 4 bases, leaving a gap of 8 bases between them. The study at large found these results: How much clinical and demographic metadata was included differed by source and by participant, and the metadata was provided uncurated.

TCRbeta CDR3 regions were amplified from genomic DNA using the immunoSEQ Assay, a bias-controlled multiplex PCR. The study's own analysis went as follows. The number of nucleated cells in each sample was estimated by amplification of reference gene primers within the assay. To quantify the absolute abundance of each unique TCRbeta CDR3 rearrangement, sequence reads were collapsed and filtered. For each sample, productive Simpson clonality was calculated by taking the square root of Simpson's diversity index across productive rearrangements. Sourced from immuneACCESS, this table was stored by TCRdb with only in-frame sequences that have V and J called. A share of the clones is absent; for the studies checked, an unresolved V gene accounts for under half, and the remainder has no known explanation. V and J calls and clone size are as listed in that table; D and trimming were resolved from the DNA. The sample table holds about 140,000 clones, of which about 80% were seen once. The ten most abundant clones make up around 8% of the sample.

Each collaborating institution followed its own protocols to collect whole blood in K2EDTA tubes. For TCRbeta analysis, collaborators shipped samples in one of three forms: frozen whole blood, isolated PBMCs, or DNA extracted from either of those sample types. With regard to this clone: Its specific antigen is unknown. One base away there is no much larger clone; base qualities are not given.

This receptor was obtained from a human donor in a cohort sampled during active COVID-19. This chain joins TRBV5-1 to TRBJ2-7; no D gene is confidently identified. The material sequenced was peripheral blood. The CDR3 here reads CASSLETSYEQYF. The DNA sequence is given as TGCGCCAGCAGCTTGGAAACATCGTACGAGCAGTACTTC.